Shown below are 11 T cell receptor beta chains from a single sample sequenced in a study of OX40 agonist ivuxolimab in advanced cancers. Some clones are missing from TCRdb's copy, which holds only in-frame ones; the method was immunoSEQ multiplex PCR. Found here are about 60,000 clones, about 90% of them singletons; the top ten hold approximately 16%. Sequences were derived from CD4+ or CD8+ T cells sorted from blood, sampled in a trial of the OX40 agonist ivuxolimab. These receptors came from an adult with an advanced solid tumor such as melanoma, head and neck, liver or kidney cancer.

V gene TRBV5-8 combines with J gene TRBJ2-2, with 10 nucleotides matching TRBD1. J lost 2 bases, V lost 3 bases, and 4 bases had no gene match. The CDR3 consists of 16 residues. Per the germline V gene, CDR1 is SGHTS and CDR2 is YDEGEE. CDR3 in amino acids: CASSYGQGVNTGELFF. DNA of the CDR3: TGTGCCAGCAGCTATGGACAGGGGGTAAACACCGGGGAGCTGTTTTTT.

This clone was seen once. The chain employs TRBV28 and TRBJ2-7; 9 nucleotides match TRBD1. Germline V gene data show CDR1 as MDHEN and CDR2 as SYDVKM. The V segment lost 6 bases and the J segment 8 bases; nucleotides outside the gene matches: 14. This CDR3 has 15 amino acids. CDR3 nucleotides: TGTGCCAGCAGCTCAACCGACAGGGGGTTTCGTAAGCAGTACTTC. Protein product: CASSSTDRGFRKQYF.

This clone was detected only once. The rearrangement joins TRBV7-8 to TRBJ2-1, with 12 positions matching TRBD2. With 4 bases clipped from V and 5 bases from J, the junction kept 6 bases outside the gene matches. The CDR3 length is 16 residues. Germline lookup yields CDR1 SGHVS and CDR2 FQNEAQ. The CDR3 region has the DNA TGTGCCAGCAGCTCATATCGGACTAGCGGGGACAATGAGCAGTTCTTC. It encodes CASSSYRTSGDNEQFF.

The CDR3 loop is CASSIAGTSYYEQYF. DNA of the CDR3: TGTGCCAGTAGTATAGCCGGGACTAGCTACTACGAGCAGTACTTC. V and J are TRBV19 and TRBJ2-7; 9 bases match TRBD2. Germline loops: CDR1 LNHDA, CDR2 SQIVND (reference sequence). V lost 1 base to trimming and J lost 3 bases; unmatched junction nucleotides: 4. The CDR3 is 15 amino acids.

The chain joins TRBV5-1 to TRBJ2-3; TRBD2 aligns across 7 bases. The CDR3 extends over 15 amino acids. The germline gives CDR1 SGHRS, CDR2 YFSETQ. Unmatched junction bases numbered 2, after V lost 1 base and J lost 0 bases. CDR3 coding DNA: TGCGCCAGCAGCTTGTCAGCGGGGAGCACAGATACGCAGTATTTT. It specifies CASSLSAGSTDTQYF.

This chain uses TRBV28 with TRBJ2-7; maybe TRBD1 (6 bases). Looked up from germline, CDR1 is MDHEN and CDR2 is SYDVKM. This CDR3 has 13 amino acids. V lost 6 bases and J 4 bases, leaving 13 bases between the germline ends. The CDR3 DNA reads TGTGCCAGCAGACTGGACAGTATTTACGAGCAGTACTTC. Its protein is CASRLDSIYEQYF.

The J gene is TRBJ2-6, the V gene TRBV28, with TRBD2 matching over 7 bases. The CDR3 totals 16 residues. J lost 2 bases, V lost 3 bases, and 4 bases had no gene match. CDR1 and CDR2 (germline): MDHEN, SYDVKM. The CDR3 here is CASSLGGVPGANVLTF. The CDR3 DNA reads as TGTGCCAGCAGTTTGGGGGGGGTCCCTGGGGCCAACGTCCTGACTTTC.

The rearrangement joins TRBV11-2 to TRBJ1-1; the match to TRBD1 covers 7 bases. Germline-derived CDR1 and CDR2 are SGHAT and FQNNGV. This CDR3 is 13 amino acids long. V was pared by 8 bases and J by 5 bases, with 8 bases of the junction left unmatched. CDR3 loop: CASLTGVGTEAFF. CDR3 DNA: TGTGCCAGCCTTACAGGGGTGGGGACTGAAGCTTTCTTT.

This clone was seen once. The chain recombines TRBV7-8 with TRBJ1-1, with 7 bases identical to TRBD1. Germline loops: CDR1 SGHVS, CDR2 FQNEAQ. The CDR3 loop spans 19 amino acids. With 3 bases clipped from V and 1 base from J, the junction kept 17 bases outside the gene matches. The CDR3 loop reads CASSFRDSRNSNPNTEAFF. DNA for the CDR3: TGTGCCAGCAGCTTCCGGGACAGCAGAAACTCCAATCCGAACACTGAAGCTTTCTTT.

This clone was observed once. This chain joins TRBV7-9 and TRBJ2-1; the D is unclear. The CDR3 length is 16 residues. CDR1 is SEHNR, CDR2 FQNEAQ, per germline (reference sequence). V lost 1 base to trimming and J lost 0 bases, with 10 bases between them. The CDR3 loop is CASSLGAGISYNEQFF. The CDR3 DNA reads TGTGCCAGCAGCTTAGGGGCTGGTATCTCCTACAATGAGCAGTTCTTC.

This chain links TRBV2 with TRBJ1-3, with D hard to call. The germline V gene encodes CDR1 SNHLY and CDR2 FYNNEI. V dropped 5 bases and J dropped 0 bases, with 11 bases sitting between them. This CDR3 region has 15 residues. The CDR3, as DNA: TGTGCCAGCAGTCAACTTGTTACCTCTGGAAACACCATATATTTT. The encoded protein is CASSQLVTSGNTIYF.